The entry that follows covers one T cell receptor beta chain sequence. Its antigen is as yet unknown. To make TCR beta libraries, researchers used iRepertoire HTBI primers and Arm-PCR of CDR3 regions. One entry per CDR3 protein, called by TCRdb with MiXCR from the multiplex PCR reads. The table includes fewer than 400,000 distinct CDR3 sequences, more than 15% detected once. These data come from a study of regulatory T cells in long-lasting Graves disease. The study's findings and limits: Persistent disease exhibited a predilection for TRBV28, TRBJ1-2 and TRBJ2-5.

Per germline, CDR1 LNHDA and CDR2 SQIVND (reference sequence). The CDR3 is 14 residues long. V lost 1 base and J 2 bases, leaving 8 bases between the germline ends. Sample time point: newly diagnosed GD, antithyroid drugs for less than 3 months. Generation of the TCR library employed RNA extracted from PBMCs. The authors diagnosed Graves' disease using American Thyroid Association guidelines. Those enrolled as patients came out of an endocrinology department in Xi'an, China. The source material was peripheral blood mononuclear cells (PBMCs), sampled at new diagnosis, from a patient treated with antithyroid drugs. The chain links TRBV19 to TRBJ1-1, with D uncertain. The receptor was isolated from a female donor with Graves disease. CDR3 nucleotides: TGTGCCAGTAGTATAGGCAACTCCAACACTGAAGCTTTCTTT. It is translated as CASSIGNSNTEAFF. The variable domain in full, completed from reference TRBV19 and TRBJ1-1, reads DGGITQSPKYLFRKEGQNVTLSCEQNLNHDAMYWYRQDPGQGLRLIYYSQIVNDFQKGDIAEGYSVSREKKESFPLTVTSAQKNPTAFYLCASSIGNSNTEAFFGQGTRLTVV.